This T cell receptor beta chain is from a study of blood T cell repertoires in COVID-19. CDR1 and CDR2 (germline): SGHRS, YFSETQ. CDR3 length: 14 residues. J was trimmed by 7 bases and V by 3 bases; bases with no gene match: 7. Only in-frame clones appear in the TCRdb table, and some are missing; sequencing was by immunoSEQ multiplex PCR. The table lists 200,000 to 250,000 clones, less than 85% of them singletons. This clone was seen only a few times. This sequence was found in a man between 60 and 75 years old who had recovered from COVID-19. The sequencing input was PBMCs or T cells enriched from blood (not recorded which). The chain employs TRBV5-1 and TRBJ2-1, with 7 bases fitting TRBD1. CDR3 loop: CASSSGQLSNEQFF. The CDR3 DNA is TGCGCCAGCAGCTCGGGACAGTTATCGAATGAGCAGTTCTTC.